These T cell receptor beta chains were read from a single sample in a study of cytomegalovirus exposure and HLA in healthy donors. The table came from immunoSEQ multiplex PCR; TCRdb's copy has only in-frame clones and leaves some out. The profile shows 200,000 to 250,000 clones, 65% to 75% of them singletons. The specimen was PBMCs. Source of these receptors: a woman in her twenties or thirties in good health and CMV-seronegative. CDR3s include the opening cysteine and the closing phenylalanine or tryptophan. The D gene is left open where the match is weak. Part of the rows lack a size; the others show once, few, many or a class for expanded clones.

clone_size	v_call	j_call	d_call	cdr3_nt	cdr3_aa
.	TRBV19	TRBJ2-4	TRBD2	TGTGCCACCTCGACTAGCGGGGGATACATTCAGTACTTC	CATSTSGGYIQYF
.	TRBV4-2	TRBJ2-7	TRBD2	TGTGCCAGCAGCCAAGGCGAAGCGAGCGGGAATCTCGAGCAGTACTTC	CASSQGEASGNLEQYF
.	TRBV7-6	TRBJ2-3	.	TGTGCCAGCAGCTCTCGCGTCGGGACAGATACGCAGTATTTT	CASSSRVGTDTQYF
.	TRBV19	TRBJ1-1	.	TGTGCCAGTAGTAGTTCGCTGAGCACTGAAGCTTTCTTT	CASSSSLSTEAFF
.	TRBV5-1	TRBJ2-7	TRBD1	TGCGCCAGCAGCCGAACAGGGGGCAACGACGAGCAGTACTTC	CASSRTGGNDEQYF
.	TRBV27	TRBJ2-5	.	TGTGCCAGCAGTTATGTAGGGGAAGAGACCCAGTACTTC	CASSYVGEETQYF
once	TRBV11-2	TRBJ2-7	TRBD1	TGTGCCAGCAGCTTAACCTCCGGGACAGGGGGGTACGAGCAGTACTTC	CASSLTSGTGGYEQYF
.	TRBV11-2	TRBJ1-2	.	TGTGCCAGCAGCTTAGCCACGACAGGTCAACTATATGGCTACACCTTC	CASSLATTGQLYGYTF
.	TRBV6-1	TRBJ2-5	TRBD2	TGTGCCAGCAGTGAAGCGGTGAGGACTAGCGGGAGAAGGGTGCAGACCCAGTACTTC	CASSEAVRTSGRRVQTQYF
.	TRBV7-2	TRBJ2-1	.	TGTGCCAGCAGCTCCTTTTCGGAGGAGCAGTTCTTC	CASSSFSEEQFF
.	TRBV5-6	TRBJ1-2	.	TGTGCCAGCAGCTTTTTTCGTCGGGAAGACTATGGCTACACCTTC	CASSFFRREDYGYTF
.	TRBV4-1	TRBJ1-4	.	TGCGCCAGCAGCCAAGACCGAGATACAGGGTCTTATGAAAAACTGTTTTTT	CASSQDRDTGSYEKLFF
once	TRBV4-1	TRBJ1-5	.	TGCGCCAGCAGCCAAGATTTGACACCGGGGGGGGATCAGCCCCAGCATTTT	CASSQDLTPGGDQPQHF
.	TRBV11-2	TRBJ1-1	TRBD1	TGTGCCAGCAGCAAAAGCTGGGACAGGGTTTACACTGAAGCTTTCTTT	CASSKSWDRVYTEAFF
few	TRBV19	TRBJ2-3	.	TGTGCCAGTAGTGAAGACGGGGTATATGGATTCGTCGGCACAGATACGCAGTATTTT	CASSEDGVYGFVGTDTQYF
.	TRBV7-7	TRBJ2-7	.	TGTGCTAGCAGCATAAAAACAGGGTCCGAGCAGTACTTC	CASSIKTGSEQYF
.	TRBV7-9	TRBJ1-2	TRBD1	TGTGGCAGCAGCTCCGGGGGGGACAGGGAAAGTCACCTGTCGGGCTACACCTTC	CGSSSGGDRESHLSGYTF
.	TRBV5-6	TRBJ1-1	.	TGTGCCAGCAGCCACCCACCCTGGGAGGACATGAACACTGAAGCTTTCTTT	CASSHPPWEDMNTEAFF
.	TRBV11-3	TRBJ2-2	.	TGTGCCAGCATCTCCCGAAACATGGAGGGGGCCCTCTACACCGGGGAGCTGTTTTTT	CASISRNMEGALYTGELFF
few	TRBV5-1	TRBJ1-5	.	TGCGCCAGCTCTACGGGGGAAATTGGCAATCAGCCCCAGCATTTT	CASSTGEIGNQPQHF
few	TRBV6-6	TRBJ2-2	TRBD1	TGTGCCAGCAGTTATCAGACAGGGGTCCCCGGGGAGCTGTTTTTT	CASSYQTGVPGELFF
.	TRBV18	TRBJ1-1	TRBD1	TGTGCCAGCTCAACGGGACAGGTTGAAGCTTTCTTT	CASSTGQVEAFF
.	TRBV7-8	TRBJ1-6	.	TGTGCCAGCAGCTTAGGGTCGGGGACTGTGAATTCACCCCTCCACTTT	CASSLGSGTVNSPLHF
.	TRBV15	TRBJ1-2	TRBD1	TGTGCCACCAGCAGTAGATCGGACAGGGGATCGGATGGCTACACCTTC	CATSSRSDRGSDGYTF
.	TRBV10-3	TRBJ2-1	TRBD1	TGTGCCATCAGTTTTCCGGGACAGGGTTCAAATGAGCAGTTCTTC	CAISFPGQGSNEQFF
.	TRBV6-1	TRBJ2-5	.	TGTGCCAGCAGTGAAGTACGGGTATTGGGGACCCAGTACTTC	CASSEVRVLGTQYF
.	TRBV5-1	TRBJ2-3	TRBD2	TGCGCCAGCAGCTTGGGTAGCGGGGGCACAGATACGCAGTATTTT	CASSLGSGGTDTQYF
.	TRBV5-1	TRBJ1-2	.	TGCGCCAGCAGCTTCCAACCAGTAAACTATGGCTACACCTTC	CASSFQPVNYGYTF
.	TRBV6-1	TRBJ1-5	.	TGTGCCAGCCGGGGTAGCAATCAGCCCCAGCATTTT	CASRGSNQPQHF
.	TRBV30	TRBJ1-1	TRBD1	TGTGCCTGGAGTACAGACAGGGAGGCTTTCTTT	CAWSTDREAFF